The next 16 T cell receptor beta chains were all read from a single sample in a study of cytomegalovirus exposure and HLA in healthy donors. PCR primers comprised 60 Vbeta and 13 Jbeta primers. Assay: immunoSEQ multiplex PCR; the TCRdb copy retains only in-frame clones and omits some. The sample features 25,000 to 30,000 clones, with roughly 0.7% in its top ten. The sample was PBMCs. The receptors derive from a man aged 25 to 40 in good health and CMV-seronegative.

The chain uses TRBV7-9 and TRBJ2-5; TRBD2 matches 14 bases. J lost 4 bases, V lost 0 bases, and 7 bases had no gene match. This CDR3 comprises 18 residues. The germline gives CDR1 SEHNR, CDR2 FQNEAQ (reference sequence). The CDR3 reads CASSLARTSGRLRETQYF. The CDR3 bases are TGTGCCAGCAGCTTAGCGAGGACTAGCGGGAGGCTCCGAGAGACCCAGTACTTC.

The rearrangement joins TRBV6-5 to TRBJ1-1, with D possibly matching TRBD1 (6 bases). The V gene lost 7 bases and the J gene lost 3 bases, with 18 bases spanning the gap. Germline CDR1 MNHEY, CDR2 SVGAGI. The CDR3 covers 15 residues. In DNA, the CDR3 is TGTGCCAGCATACTTTCTTACAGGGTAGACACTGAAGCTTTCTTT. This codes for CASILSYRVDTEAFF.

The chain carries TRBV28 and TRBJ1-1, with D possibly TRBD1 on 5 matching bases. V was pared by 2 bases and J by 1 base, with 8 bases between. The CDR3 sequence is 14 residues long. Germline V gives CDR1 MDHEN, CDR2 SYDVKM. The CDR3 region is CASSLGARNTEAFF. DNA for the CDR3: TGTGCCAGCAGTTTAGGGGCGAGGAACACTGAAGCTTTCTTT. The complete variable domain, with remaining parts taken from reference TRBV28 and TRBJ1-1, reads DVKVTQSSRYLVKRTGEKVFLECVQDMDHENMFWYRQDPGLGLRLIYFSYDVKMKEKGDIPEGYSVSREKKERFSLILESASTNQTSMYLCASSLGARNTEAFFGQGTRLTVV.

This chain uses TRBV7-2 with TRBJ2-7; a weak D match, TRBD1 (5 bases). Deletions cut 6 bases from V and 2 bases from J, with 14 bases between. This CDR3 region has 14 residues. Germline values: CDR1 SGHTA, CDR2 FQGNSA. The chain's CDR3 is CASSNTGGTYEQYF. CDR3 nucleotide sequence: TGTGCCAGCAGTAACACAGGTGGTACCTACGAGCAGTACTTC. Variable domain in full (rest from reference TRBV7-2 and TRBJ2-7): GAGVSQSPSNKVTEKGKDVELRCDPISGHTALYWYRQSLGQGLEFLIYFQGNSAPDKSGLPSDRFSAERTGGSVSTLTIQRTQQEDSAVYLCASSNTGGTYEQYFGPGTRLTVT.

This chain connects TRBV5-5 to TRBJ2-2, with 9 bases fitting TRBD1. The germline CDR1 and CDR2 sequences are SGHKS and YYEKEE (reference sequence). The V segment lost 2 bases and the J segment 6 bases; nucleotides outside the gene matches: 2. The CDR3 spans 14 residues. In nucleotides, the CDR3 is TGTGCCAGCAGCTTTACAGGGGGCGCCGGGGAGCTGTTTTTT. This translates into CASSFTGGAGELFF.

The chain recombines TRBV27 with TRBJ2-7; TRBD1 matches at 9 bases. J was trimmed by 1 base and V by 2 bases; bases with no gene match: 9. CDR3 length: 17 amino acids. Per the germline V gene, CDR1 is MNHEY and CDR2 is SMNVEV (reference sequence). The CDR3 loop is CASSLIIWGQGSYEQYF. The CDR3 nucleotides read TGTGCCAGCAGTTTAATTATTTGGGGACAGGGATCCTACGAGCAGTACTTC.

This chain uses TRBV11-2 with TRBJ1-5, with D maybe TRBD1 (5 bases). The V gene lost 5 bases and the J gene lost 7 bases, with 12 bases spanning the gap. Germline CDR1 is SGHAT and CDR2 is FQNNGV. This CDR3 contains 13 residues. The CDR3 nucleotides read TGTGCCAGCAGCCCCGGAACAGGACAGCCCCAGCATTTT. It translates to CASSPGTGQPQHF.

The chain uses TRBV5-1 and TRBJ1-1; a weak D match, TRBD1 (5 bases). Between the trimmed V and J ends, which lost 2 bases and 1 base, there was a span of 9 bases. Germline values: CDR1 SGHRS, CDR2 YFSETQ. The CDR3 is made up of 14 amino acids. The CDR3 here is CASSFLQGNTEAFF. The CDR3 DNA reads as TGCGCCAGCAGCTTCCTTCAGGGGAACACTGAAGCTTTCTTT.

The chain joins TRBV28 to TRBJ2-7; D is ambiguous. The CDR3 runs 13 residues. CDR1 and CDR2 from the germline V gene are MDHEN and SYDVKM. Trimming left V 5 bases short and J 6 bases short, with 14 bases between. The CDR3 is CASSLLSVFEQYF. In DNA, the CDR3 is TGTGCCAGCAGTCTTCTGAGCGTCTTCGAGCAGTACTTC.

V and J are TRBV19 and TRBJ2-3; TRBD1 might be the D (6 bases). Trimming pared 3 bases from V and 14 bases from J, leaving 15 bases between. Germline V gene sequence: CDR1 LNHDA, CDR2 SQIVND (reference sequence). The CDR3 has 12 residues. In DNA form, the CDR3 reads TGTGCCAGTAGTATCCAGGGGCGCGTTAGGTATTTT. Its protein is CASSIQGRVRYF.

The rearrangement uses TRBV18 and TRBJ1-1; D ambiguous. The CDR3 length is 15 residues. Germline lookup yields CDR1 KGHSH and CDR2 LQKENI. V shed 4 bases and J shed 1 base, with 13 bases lying between them. The CDR3, as DNA: TGTGCCAGCTCACTTCGGACTTGGGGGAACACTGAAGCTTTCTTT. Amino acids: CASSLRTWGNTEAFF. Combining the CDR3 with reference TRBV18 and TRBJ1-1 gives the whole variable domain NAGVMQNPRHLVRRRGQEARLRCSPMKGHSHVYWYRQLPEEGLKFMVYLQKENIIDESGMPKERFSAEFPKEGPSILRIQQVVRGDSAAYFCASSLRTWGNTEAFFGQGTRLTVV.

This sequence joins TRBV19 and TRBJ1-1; D uncertain. The CDR3 runs 13 residues. Trimming took off 4 bases at V and 0 bases at J, with 6 bases between the two ends. Germline V gene sequence: CDR1 LNHDA, CDR2 SQIVND (reference sequence). CDR3 sequence reads: CASSTNLNTEAFF. For the CDR3, the DNA is TGTGCCAGTAGTACCAACTTGAACACTGAAGCTTTCTTT.

The V gene is TRBV2, the J gene TRBJ2-5; D not certain. The CDR3 has 12 amino acids. The germline V and J ends were trimmed by 4 bases and 4 bases, with 7 bases remaining between them. Germline lookup yields CDR1 SNHLY and CDR2 FYNNEI. The CDR3 is CASSGSTETQYF. Here the CDR3 DNA reads TGTGCCAGCAGTGGATCTACAGAGACCCAGTACTTC.

The chain employs TRBV27 and TRBJ1-3; TRBD1 is a possible D gene (6 bases). Germline CDR1 reads MNHEY; CDR2 reads SMNVEV (reference sequence). The V and J ends lost 5 bases and 0 bases respectively, with 23 bases between them. The CDR3 sequence is 19 residues long. The CDR3 DNA sequence: TGTGCCAGCAGTCCAACAGCCCTACAGGGACCGGTCTCTGGAAACACCATATATTTT. Amino acids: CASSPTALQGPVSGNTIYF.

The CDR3 DNA sequence: TGTGCCAGCAGTAAACAGGGGGCGGGAGGAAACACCATATATTTT. It is translated as CASSKQGAGGNTIYF. The gene calls are TRBV27 and TRBJ1-3; 9 bases agree with TRBD1. Trimming took 5 bases from V and 4 from J; bases not matched to a gene: 6. Germline assignment: CDR1 MNHEY and CDR2 SMNVEV (reference sequence). There are 15 residues in the CDR3.

The chain employs TRBV11-3 and TRBJ2-5, with D possibly matching TRBD1 (6 bases). CDR3 size: 14 residues. Germline V gene lookup returns CDR1 SGHNT and CDR2 YENEEA. Trimming left V 5 bases short and J 7 bases short, with 17 bases between. CDR3 residues: CASSRNGGDVTQYF. For the CDR3, the DNA is TGTGCCAGCAGCCGAAATGGGGGCGATGTGACCCAGTACTTC.